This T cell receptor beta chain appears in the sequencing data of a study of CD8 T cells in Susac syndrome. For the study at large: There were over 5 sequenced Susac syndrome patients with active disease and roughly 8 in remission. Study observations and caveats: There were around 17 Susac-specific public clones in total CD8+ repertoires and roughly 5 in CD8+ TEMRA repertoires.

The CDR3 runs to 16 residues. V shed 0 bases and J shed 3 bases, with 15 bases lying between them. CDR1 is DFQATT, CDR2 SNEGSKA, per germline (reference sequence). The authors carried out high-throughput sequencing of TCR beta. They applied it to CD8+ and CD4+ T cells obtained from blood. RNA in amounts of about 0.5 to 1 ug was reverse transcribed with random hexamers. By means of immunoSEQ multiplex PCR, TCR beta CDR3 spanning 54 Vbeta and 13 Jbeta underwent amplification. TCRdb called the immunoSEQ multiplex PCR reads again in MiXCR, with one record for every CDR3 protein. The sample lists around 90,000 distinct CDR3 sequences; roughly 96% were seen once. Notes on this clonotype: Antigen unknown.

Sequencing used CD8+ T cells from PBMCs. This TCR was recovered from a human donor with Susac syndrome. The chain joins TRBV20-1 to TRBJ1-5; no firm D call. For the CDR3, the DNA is TGCAGTGCTAGAGATAGGGTAGGGCGGGACAATCAGCCCCAGCATTTT. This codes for CSARDRVGRDNQPQHF.